Following are 4 T cell receptor beta chains from one sample sequenced in a study of T cell responses to AZD1222 COVID-19 vaccine. Clones were sequenced by immunoSEQ multiplex PCR, and TCRdb holds only the in-frame ones, with some missing. Here the sample spans 75,000 to 90,000 clones, 75% to 90% being singletons. Specimen: peripheral blood, collected 28 days after the second AZD1222 dose. These receptors all come from an adult who received the AZD1222 COVID-19 vaccine.

V gene TRBV7-3 combines with J gene TRBJ2-1; 9 bases match TRBD2. V shed 8 bases, J shed 7 bases, and the junction held 12 bases outside the gene matches. The germline gives CDR1 SGHTA, CDR2 FQGTGA. CDR3 length: 15 residues. The CDR3 sequence: CASSPPAGGPNEQFF. In nucleotides, the CDR3 is TGTGCCAGCTCCCCCCCGGCGGGAGGGCCGAATGAGCAGTTCTTC.

The chain links TRBV6-6 to TRBJ1-2; weak D call: TRBD1 (5 bases). Looked up from germline, CDR1 is MNHNY and CDR2 is SVGAGI (reference sequence). V lost 5 bases to trimming and J lost 7 bases, with 23 bases between them. CDR3 size: 16 residues. The CDR3 sequence is CASSPPTRVGLLGYTF. The CDR3 nucleotides read TGTGCCAGCAGTCCACCCACCAGGGTTGGTTTACTTGGCTACACCTTC.

The chain employs TRBV6-5 and TRBJ2-7; 8 nucleotides agree with TRBD2. The CDR3 spans 15 residues. V was pared by 6 bases and J by 3 bases, with 10 bases of the junction left unmatched. Germline CDR1 and CDR2: MNHEY and SVGAGI. Written as DNA, the CDR3 is TGTGCCAGCAGCTCCCGGGGGGGGTCCATCTACGAGCAGTACGTC. It yields the protein CASSSRGGSIYEQYV.

V gene TRBV18 combines with J gene TRBJ2-5; 11 positions agree with TRBD2. The CDR3 covers 15 residues. The germline V gene has CDR1 KGHSH and CDR2 LQKENI. The junction had 2 bases not matched to a gene; V was cut back by 2 bases and J by 3 bases. CDR3 protein: CASSPKLAGEETQYF. As DNA, the CDR3 is TGTGCCAGCTCACCAAAACTAGCGGGAGAAGAGACCCAGTACTTC.